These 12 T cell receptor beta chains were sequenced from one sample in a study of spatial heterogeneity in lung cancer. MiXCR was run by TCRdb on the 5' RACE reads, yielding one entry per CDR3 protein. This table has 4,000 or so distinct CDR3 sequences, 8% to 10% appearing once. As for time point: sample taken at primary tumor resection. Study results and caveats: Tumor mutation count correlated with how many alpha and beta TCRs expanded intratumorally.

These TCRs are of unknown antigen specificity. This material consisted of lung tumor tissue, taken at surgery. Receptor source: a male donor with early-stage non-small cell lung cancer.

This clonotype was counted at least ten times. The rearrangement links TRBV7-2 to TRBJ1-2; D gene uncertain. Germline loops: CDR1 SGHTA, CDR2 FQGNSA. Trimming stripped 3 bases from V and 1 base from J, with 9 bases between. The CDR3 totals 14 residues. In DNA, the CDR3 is TGTGCCAGCAGCTTTTCTCCAGATAACTATGGCTACACCTTC. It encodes CASSFSPDNYGYTF.

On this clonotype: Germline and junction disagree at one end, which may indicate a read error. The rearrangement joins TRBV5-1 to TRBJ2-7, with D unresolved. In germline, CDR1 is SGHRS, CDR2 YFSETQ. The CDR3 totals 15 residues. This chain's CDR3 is CASSLGMKNLREQHF. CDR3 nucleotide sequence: TGCGCCAGCAGCTTGGGGATGAAGAATCTACGCGAGCAGCACTTC.

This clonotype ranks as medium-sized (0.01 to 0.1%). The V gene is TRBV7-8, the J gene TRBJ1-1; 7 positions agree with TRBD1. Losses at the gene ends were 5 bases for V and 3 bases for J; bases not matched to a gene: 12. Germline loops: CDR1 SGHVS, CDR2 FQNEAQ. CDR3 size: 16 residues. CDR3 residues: CASSHDREGLDTEAFF. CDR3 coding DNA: TGTGCCAGCAGCCACGACAGGGAGGGTTTGGACACTGAAGCTTTCTTT.

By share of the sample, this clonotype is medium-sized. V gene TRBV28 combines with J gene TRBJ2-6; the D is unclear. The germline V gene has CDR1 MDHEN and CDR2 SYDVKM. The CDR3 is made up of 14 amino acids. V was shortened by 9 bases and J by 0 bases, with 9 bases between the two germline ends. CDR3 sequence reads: CASRLSSGANVLTF. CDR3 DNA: TGTGCCAGTCGCCTGTCCTCTGGGGCCAACGTCCTGACTTTC.

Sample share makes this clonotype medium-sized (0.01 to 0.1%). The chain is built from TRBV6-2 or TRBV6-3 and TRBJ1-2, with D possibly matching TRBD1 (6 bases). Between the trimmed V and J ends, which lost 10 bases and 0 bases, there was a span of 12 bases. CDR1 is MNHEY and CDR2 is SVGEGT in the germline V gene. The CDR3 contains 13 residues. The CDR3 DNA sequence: TGTGCCACTGAAACAGGGACTAACTATGGCTACACCTTC. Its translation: CATETGTNYGYTF.

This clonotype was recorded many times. The CDR3 DNA reads as TGTGCCAGCAGCCCCCGTCGGAGTGTTAGCAATCAGCCCCAGCATTTT. Its protein product is CASSPRRSVSNQPQHF. The chain couples TRBV7-3 to TRBJ1-5; D gene uncertain. The CDR3 has 16 amino acids. Germline CDR1 is SGHTA and CDR2 is FQGTGA. V lost 5 bases and J lost 0, with 14 bases in between.

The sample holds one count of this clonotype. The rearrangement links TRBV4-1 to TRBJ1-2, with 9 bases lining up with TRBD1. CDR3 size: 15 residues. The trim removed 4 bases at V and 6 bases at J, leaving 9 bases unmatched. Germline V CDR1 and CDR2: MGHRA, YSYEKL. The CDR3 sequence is CASSPLQGAQDGYTF. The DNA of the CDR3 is TGCGCCAGCAGCCCATTACAGGGGGCGCAGGATGGCTACACCTTC.

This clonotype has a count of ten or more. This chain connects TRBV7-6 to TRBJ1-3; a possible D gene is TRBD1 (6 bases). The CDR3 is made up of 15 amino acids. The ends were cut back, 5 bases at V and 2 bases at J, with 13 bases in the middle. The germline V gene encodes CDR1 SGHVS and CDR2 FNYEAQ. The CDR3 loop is CASSINRDPGNTIYF. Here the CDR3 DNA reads TGTGCCAGCAGCATAAACAGGGACCCTGGAAACACCATATATTTT.

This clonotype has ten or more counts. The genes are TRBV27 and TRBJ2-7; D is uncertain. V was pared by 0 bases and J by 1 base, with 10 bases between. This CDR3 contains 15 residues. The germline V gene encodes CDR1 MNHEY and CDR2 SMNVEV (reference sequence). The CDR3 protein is CASSLSSAASYEQYF. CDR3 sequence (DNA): TGTGCCAGCAGTTTATCGTCCGCCGCTTCCTACGAGCAGTACTTC.

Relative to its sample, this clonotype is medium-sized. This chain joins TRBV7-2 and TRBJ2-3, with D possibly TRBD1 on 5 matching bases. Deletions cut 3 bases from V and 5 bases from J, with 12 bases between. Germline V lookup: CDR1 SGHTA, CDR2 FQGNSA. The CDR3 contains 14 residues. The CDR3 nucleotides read TGTGCCAGCAGCTTCGTTCAGGGTCAAGATACGCAGTATTTT. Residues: CASSFVQGQDTQYF.

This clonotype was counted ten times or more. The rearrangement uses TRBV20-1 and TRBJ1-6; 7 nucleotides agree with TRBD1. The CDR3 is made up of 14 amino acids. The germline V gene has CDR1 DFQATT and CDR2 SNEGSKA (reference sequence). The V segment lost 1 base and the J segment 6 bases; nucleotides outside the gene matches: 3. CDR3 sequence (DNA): TGCAGTGCTAGAGGAGGGGGCGGTAATTCACCCCTCCACTTT. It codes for CSARGGGGNSPLHF.

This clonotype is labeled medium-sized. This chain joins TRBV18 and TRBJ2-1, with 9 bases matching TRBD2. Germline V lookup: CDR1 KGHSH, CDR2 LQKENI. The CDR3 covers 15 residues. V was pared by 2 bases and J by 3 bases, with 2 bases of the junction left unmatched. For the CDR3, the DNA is TGTGCCAGCTCACCATCTAGCGGGGACTACAATGAGCAGTTCTTC. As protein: CASSPSSGDYNEQFF.